These 2 T cell receptor beta chains share one sample of origin, sequenced in a study of cytomegalovirus exposure and HLA in healthy donors. The primer mix had 60 Vbeta and 13 Jbeta primers. Only in-frame clones appear in the TCRdb table, and some are missing; sequencing was by immunoSEQ multiplex PCR. This table holds roughly 80,000 clones, about four fifths found once. The sample comprised PBMCs. The source is a woman aged 50 to 65 in good health and CMV-seronegative.

This clone appeared a single time. The chain joins TRBV4-3 to TRBJ1-6, with TRBD1 matching 9 bases. The CDR3 length is 16 residues. V dropped 2 bases and J dropped 10; count of bases not matched to a gene: 9. CDR1 is LGHNA and CDR2 is YSLEER in the germline V gene. The CDR3 coding sequence is TGCGCCAGCAGCCAAATAGCCGGGACAGGGATGTCACCCCTCCACTTT. This encodes CASSQIAGTGMSPLHF.

CDR3 DNA sequence: TGTGCCAGCAGCGAGACGGGCTCTGGGGCCAACGTCCTGACTTTC. Translated, it gives CASSETGSGANVLTF. V and J are TRBV13 and TRBJ2-6; D is undetermined. The V gene lost 5 bases and the J gene lost 0 bases, with 8 bases spanning the gap. Germline CDR1 PRHDT, CDR2 FYEKMQ (reference sequence). The CDR3 is 15 residues long.